The next 22 T cell receptor beta chains were all read from a single sample in a study of shared clonotypes between healthy human individuals. Assay used: immunoSEQ multiplex PCR; TCRdb lists only in-frame clones, some missing. The repertoire holds about 800,000 clones, with roughly 96% as singletons. CD8 cells regarded as naive lacked CD45RO, were positively chosen for CCR7, and omitted terminally differentiated effector memory CD45RA+ cells. What was sequenced was naive CD8+ T cells sorted from blood. The receptors derive from a man aged 30 to 39 in good health.

This chain uses TRBV28 with TRBJ2-1; 12 bases line up with TRBD2. Germline CDR1 reads MDHEN; CDR2 reads SYDVKM. This CDR3 contains 16 residues. V dropped 3 bases and J dropped 4; count of bases not matched to a gene: 4. CDR3: CASSFPSGRVYNEQFF. The CDR3, as DNA: TGTGCCAGCAGTTTCCCTAGCGGGAGGGTTTACAATGAGCAGTTCTTC. Full variable domain (outside the CDR3, taken from reference TRBV28 and TRBJ2-1): DVKVTQSSRYLVKRTGEKVFLECVQDMDHENMFWYRQDPGLGLRLIYFSYDVKMKEKGDIPEGYSVSREKKERFSLILESASTNQTSMYLCASSFPSGRVYNEQFFGPGTRLTVL.

The J gene is TRBJ1-5, the V gene TRBV27; D call uncertain. The CDR3 length is 13 residues. Trimming stripped 7 bases from V and 7 bases from J, with 14 bases between. Germline V gene lookup returns CDR1 MNHEY and CDR2 SMNVEV (reference sequence). The CDR3 is CASTPKSGQPQHF. The CDR3 nucleotides are TGTGCCAGCACCCCGAAGTCGGGGCAGCCCCAGCATTTT.

The chain uses TRBV6-1 and TRBJ2-5; D not certain. The V end lost 2 bases, the J end lost 4 bases, and 11 bases lay between the germline ends. CDR3 length: 14 amino acids. Germline loops: CDR1 MNHNS, CDR2 SASEGT. CDR3: CASSETLGSETQYF. CDR3 nucleotides: TGTGCCAGCAGTGAAACTTTGGGGTCAGAGACCCAGTACTTC.

The chain carries TRBV4-3 and TRBJ2-5; 10 nucleotides line up with TRBD2. Per germline, CDR1 LGHNA and CDR2 YSLEER. The CDR3 sequence is 19 residues long. J lost 5 bases, V lost 1 base, and 16 bases had no gene match. The CDR3 is CASSQGIGLAGALHETQYF. As DNA, the CDR3 is TGCGCCAGCAGCCAAGGGATCGGGCTAGCGGGAGCTTTGCATGAGACCCAGTACTTC.

This sequence joins TRBV18 and TRBJ2-7; a possible D gene is TRBD2 (11 bases). The CDR3 covers 19 residues. Germline CDR1 is KGHSH and CDR2 is LQKENI. With 3 bases removed from V and 6 bases from J, the gap between germline ends came to 30 bases. In DNA form, the CDR3 reads TGTGCCAGCTCACCCAGACCGGGACAGGGGATAGCGGGAGGGCCCGAGCAGTACTTC. Amino acids: CASSPRPGQGIAGGPEQYF.

This sequence joins TRBV27 and TRBJ2-5; 13 positions match TRBD2. From germline, CDR1 is MNHEY and CDR2 SMNVEV (reference sequence). V was clipped by 5 bases and J by 3 bases; unmatched bases: 3. This CDR3 spans 15 amino acids. The CDR3 reads CASSPGLAGKETQYF. CDR3 sequence (DNA): TGTGCCAGCAGTCCGGGACTAGCGGGGAAAGAGACCCAGTACTTC.

This clone showed up just once. Other nucleotide sequences from this sample produce the same CDR3. This chain uses TRBV7-6 with TRBJ2-7; D gene unclear. The CDR3 is 14 amino acids. V was cut by 1 base and J by 0 bases, with 7 bases left in between. Germline CDR1 and CDR2: SGHVS and FNYEAQ. The CDR3 here is CASSLGGNSYEQYF. As DNA, the CDR3 is TGTGCCAGCAGCTTAGGAGGCAACTCCTACGAGCAGTACTTC.

The J gene is TRBJ2-5, the V gene TRBV7-3; perhaps TRBD1 as D (6 bases). From germline, CDR1 is SGHTA and CDR2 FQGTGA. Trimming stripped 6 bases from V and 5 bases from J, with 19 bases between. The CDR3 covers 15 residues. The CDR3 nucleotides read TGTGCCAGCAGTCGAACCGCAGGGGCCCGGGAGACCCAGTACTTC. This translates into CASSRTAGARETQYF. Full variable domain (missing parts from reference TRBV7-3 and TRBJ2-5): GAGVSQTPSNKVTEKGKYVELRCDPISGHTALYWYRQSLGQGPEFLIYFQGTGAADDSGLPNDRFFAVRPEGSVSTLKIQRTERGDSAVYLCASSRTAGARETQYFGPGTRLLVL.

V usage is TRBV7-9 and J usage is TRBJ1-1; 9 positions match TRBD1. The CDR3 is made up of 15 amino acids. The ends lost 7 bases at V and 1 base at J; junction bases unmatched: 7. CDR1 and CDR2 (germline): SEHNR, FQNEAQ (reference sequence). The CDR3: CASTPEDRGNTEAFF. Written as DNA, the CDR3 is TGTGCCAGCACCCCAGAGGACAGGGGGAACACTGAAGCTTTCTTT.

The rearrangement links TRBV7-9 to TRBJ1-1, with D maybe TRBD1 (5 bases). Germline-derived CDR1 and CDR2 are SEHNR and FQNEAQ (reference sequence). The CDR3 has 14 residues. Trimming took off 6 bases at V and 7 bases at J, with 18 bases between the two ends. Written as DNA, the CDR3 is TGTGCCAGCAGTCCGGTAGGAGGGGTGGATGAAGCTTTCTTT. Its translation: CASSPVGGVDEAFF.

This chain links TRBV10-2 with TRBJ2-7; D uncertain. There are 11 residues in the CDR3. Germline V gene lookup returns CDR1 WSHSY and CDR2 SAAADI. Trimming took 2 bases from V and 3 from J, leaving 2 bases between them. The CDR3 region has the DNA TGCGCCAGCAGTGAGAACTACGAGCAGTACTTC. Its protein is CASSENYEQYF.

The CDR3 loop is CSVEKGAPEAFF. The CDR3 DNA reads TGCAGCGTTGAAAAAGGGGCTCCCGAAGCTTTCTTT. The J gene is TRBJ1-1, the V gene TRBV29-1; maybe TRBD1 (5 bases). CDR3 length: 12 amino acids. Germline CDR1 reads SQVTM; CDR2 reads ANQGSEA. The V end lost 2 bases, the J end lost 8 bases, and 12 bases lay between the germline ends.

The genes are TRBV2 and TRBJ2-7; D gene ambiguous. The CDR3 is 15 residues long. Germline assignment: CDR1 SNHLY and CDR2 FYNNEI. Between the trimmed V and J ends, which lost 2 bases and 3 bases, there was a span of 14 bases. CDR3 coding DNA: TGTGCCAGCAGTGAAAAATGGGTAGCTGGCTACGAGCAGTACTTC. Translation: CASSEKWVAGYEQYF.

The CDR3 DNA is TGTGCCAGCAGGCCAACAGGGTTAGGCGATGAGCAGTTCTTC. It codes for CASRPTGLGDEQFF. This chain joins TRBV27 and TRBJ2-1, with D perhaps matching TRBD1 (6 bases). This CDR3 is built from 14 residues. From germline, CDR1 is MNHEY and CDR2 SMNVEV (reference sequence). V was shortened by 6 bases and J by 8 bases, with 17 bases between the two germline ends.

This CDR3 reads CASSRGDTQYF. CDR3 in DNA: TGTGCCAGCAGCCGCGGGGATACGCAGTATTTT. This chain uses TRBV11-3 with TRBJ2-3; D is possibly TRBD2 (5 bases). Trimming removed 5 bases from V and 6 bases from J, with 6 bases in between. CDR1 and CDR2 (germline): SGHNT, YENEEA. The CDR3 runs to 11 residues.

The CDR3 here is CASSLSGGSYEQYF. The CDR3 nucleotides are TGTGCCAGCAGCTTAAGCGGGGGGTCCTACGAGCAGTACTTC. V usage is TRBV5-6 and J usage is TRBJ2-7; 9 positions match TRBD2. V lost 2 bases to trimming and J lost 1 base; unmatched junction nucleotides: 1. Germline V lookup: CDR1 SGHDT, CDR2 YYEEEE. The CDR3 length is 14 residues. The complete variable domain, with remaining parts taken from reference TRBV5-6 and TRBJ2-7, reads DAGVTQSPTHLIKTRGQQVTLRCSPKSGHDTVSWYQQALGQGPQFIFQYYEEEERQRGNFPDRFSGHQFPNYSSELNVNALLLGDSALYLCASSLSGGSYEQYFGPGTRLTVT.

The chain carries TRBV14 and TRBJ1-1; D is ambiguous. Trimming pared 4 bases from V and 0 bases from J, leaving 15 bases between. CDR1 and CDR2 (germline): SGHDN, FVKESK. This CDR3 is 16 amino acids long. CDR3 residues: CASSPWVEGVNTEAFF. As DNA, the CDR3 is TGTGCCAGCAGCCCCTGGGTTGAGGGCGTGAACACTGAAGCTTTCTTT. Full variable domain (rest looked up from reference TRBV14 and TRBJ1-1): EAGVTQFPSHSVIEKGQTVTLRCDPISGHDNLYWYRRVMGKEIKFLLHFVKESKQDESGMPNNRFLAERTGGTYSTLKVQPAELEDSGVYFCASSPWVEGVNTEAFFGQGTRLTVV.

V usage is TRBV6-5 and J usage is TRBJ2-7; weak D call: TRBD1 (7 bases). With 10 bases removed from V and 6 bases from J, the gap between germline ends came to 19 bases. CDR3 size: 13 residues. The germline gives CDR1 MNHEY, CDR2 SVGAGI. CDR3 DNA: TGTGCCACCCGACAGGGAGGTTACAGCGAGCAGTACTTC. The encoded protein is CATRQGGYSEQYF.

This chain connects TRBV5-1 to TRBJ2-7; 8 bases fit TRBD1. V lost 3 bases to trimming and J lost 7 bases; unmatched junction nucleotides: 12. The CDR3 has 15 residues. The germline V gene encodes CDR1 SGHRS and CDR2 YFSETQ. The CDR3 DNA is TGCGCCAGCAGCTGGACAGGGTCCCCTGGGGATGAGCAGTACTTC. Its translation: CASSWTGSPGDEQYF.

This chain links TRBV7-9 with TRBJ2-1; 9 nucleotides line up with TRBD2. After removal of 1 base from V and 5 bases from J, the junction contained 3 bases not matched to a gene. This CDR3 has 15 residues. In germline, CDR1 is SEHNR, CDR2 FQNEAQ (reference sequence). DNA of the CDR3: TGTGCCAGCAGCTTAGGGCTAGCGGGACACAATGAGCAGTTCTTC. Translating gives CASSLGLAGHNEQFF.

The chain joins TRBV5-1 to TRBJ2-2, with a weak D call TRBD2 (5 bases). With 0 bases removed from V and 1 base from J, the gap between germline ends came to 10 bases. The CDR3 loop spans 16 amino acids. Per the germline V gene, CDR1 is SGHRS and CDR2 is YFSETQ. The CDR3 loop reads CASSLEEDLNTGELFF. For the CDR3, the DNA is TGCGCCAGCAGCTTGGAGGAGGACCTGAACACCGGGGAGCTGTTTTTT.

This sequence joins TRBV5-1 and TRBJ1-1; 9 bases fit TRBD1. The CDR3 contains 14 residues. Germline assignment: CDR1 SGHRS and CDR2 YFSETQ. V trimming: 8 bases; J trimming: 2 bases; junction bases outside the gene matches: 7. CDR3 sequence (DNA): TGCGCCAGTAACCGGGACAGGGTAAACACTGAAGCTTTCTTT. Encoded protein: CASNRDRVNTEAFF.